This T cell receptor (beta chain) was found in a study of T cells in Graves' hyperthyroidism and ophthalmopathy. This clonotype has a count of ten or more. CDR3 length equals 13 residues. CDR1 SGHAT and CDR2 FQNNGV come from the germline V gene. V was clipped by 5 bases and J by 4 bases, with 8 bases between them. Amplified regions were TCR beta CDR3 sequences from RNA transcripts. During a first-round RT-PCR of the TCR CDR3, the HTBI primer set was used. TCRdb re-called the multiplex PCR reads through MiXCR, storing one row per CDR3 protein. The sample records roughly 520,000 distinct CDR3 sequences, 24% being singletons.

The chain carries TRBV11-2 and TRBJ2-2; D is perhaps TRBD1 or TRBD2 (5 bases each). Material for sequencing was blood. The sequence derives from a woman in her 30s with Graves' ophthalmopathy. CDR3 DNA: TGTGCCAGCAGCCGGGACGGCACCGGGGAGCTGTTTTTT. This encodes CASSRDGTGELFF. The whole variable domain, filled in from reference TRBV11-2 and TRBJ2-2, reads EAGVAQSPRYKIIEKRQSVAFWCNPISGHATLYWYQQILGQGPKLLIQFQNNGVVDDSQLPKDRFSAERLKGVDSTLKIQPAKLEDSAVYLCASSRDGTGELFFGEGSRLTVL.